This T cell receptor beta chain appears in the sequencing data of a study of T cell repertoires in cytomegalovirus infection. Germline V lookup: CDR1 SGHDT, CDR2 YYEEEE. This CDR3 spans 17 amino acids. V lost 0 bases to trimming and J lost 7 bases, with 17 bases between them. The sample holds many counts of this clonotype. TCRdb redid the calling of the reads with MiXCR, one entry per CDR3 protein. This table has hundreds of thousands of distinct CDR3 sequences, roughly 10% appearing once. The origin of this receptor is a human donor in good health (CMV status not recorded). Some clones in this sample may be carry-over from other donors' samples. The chain carries TRBV5-6 and TRBJ1-6, with D tentatively TRBD1 (5 bases). Material: PBMCs. The CDR3 sequence is CASSLDRGRFWNSPLHF. CDR3 bases: TGTGCCAGCAGCTTGGATCGGGGCCGCTTTTGGAATTCACCCCTCCACTTT.